This T cell receptor (beta chain) was captured in a study of T cells in Graves' hyperthyroidism and ophthalmopathy. Amplified TCR beta CDR3 regions came from RNA transcripts. Researchers ran a first-round RT-PCR on the TCR CDR3 using the HTBI primer set. TCRdb independently ran MiXCR on the multiplex PCR reads; one entry per CDR3 protein. The sample lists about 400,000 distinct CDR3 sequences, over 12% occurring once. This clonotype appeared many times. The CDR3 is made up of 15 amino acids. From germline, CDR1 is SQVTM and CDR2 ANQGSEA. The V end lost 3 bases, the J end lost 0 bases, and 14 bases lay between the germline ends.

Sequenced material: blood. The chain couples TRBV29-1 to TRBJ1-2; D is undetermined. This sequence was found in a man aged 45-65 years with Graves' ophthalmopathy. In DNA, the CDR3 is TGCAGCGTTGACCCCGTGCCAGCAACTAACTATGGCTACACCTTC. Translated: CSVDPVPATNYGYTF.